A single sample gave rise to the 7 T cell receptor beta chains below, sequenced in a study of OX40 agonist ivuxolimab in advanced cancers. Sequencing used immunoSEQ multiplex PCR; TCRdb keeps in-frame clones, though not all of them. The sample has tens of thousands of clones, about 90% seen once. Sequences were derived from CD4+ or CD8+ T cells sorted from blood, sampled in a trial of the OX40 agonist ivuxolimab. Receptors originate from an adult with an advanced solid tumor such as melanoma, head and neck, liver or kidney cancer.

This chain uses TRBV4-3 with TRBJ2-2; D could derive from TRBD1 or TRBD2 (5 bases each). V shed 3 bases and J shed 5 bases, with 10 bases lying between them. Per germline, CDR1 LGHNA and CDR2 YSLEER. The CDR3 spans 14 residues. As DNA, the CDR3 is TGCGCCAGCAGCCATTGGGGGTCAACCGGGGAGCTGTTTTTT. Amino acid sequence: CASSHWGSTGELFF.

The chain recombines TRBV5-1 with TRBJ2-1, with D unresolved. Trimming shortened V by 1 base and J by 5 bases, and 7 bases separated the two germline ends. Per the germline V gene, CDR1 is SGHRS and CDR2 is YFSETQ. The CDR3 contains 13 residues. The CDR3 sequence is CASSLSPDNEQFF. In DNA, the CDR3 is TGCGCCAGCAGCTTGAGCCCTGACAATGAGCAGTTCTTC.

The chain recombines TRBV19 with TRBJ2-7, with 7 bases lining up with TRBD2. V lost 6 bases and J lost 3; bases outside the gene matches: 14. The CDR3 sequence is 16 residues long. Germline V lookup: CDR1 LNHDA, CDR2 SQIVND (reference sequence). DNA for the CDR3: TGTGCCAGTAGCCCGGCAACTGGCGGGAGCGTCTACGAGCAGTACTTC. This translates into CASSPATGGSVYEQYF.

The table lists this clone with a count of one. This chain links TRBV4-1 with TRBJ2-1; unclear D gene. Germline V gives CDR1 MGHRA, CDR2 YSYEKL. V was clipped by 1 base and J by 0 bases, with 10 bases between them. The CDR3 covers 16 residues. CDR3 protein: CASSQVADSSYNEQFF. For the CDR3, the DNA is TGCGCCAGCAGCCAAGTCGCGGATAGCTCCTACAATGAGCAGTTCTTC.

This clone has just a few counts. V and J are TRBV27 and TRBJ2-7; TRBD2 matches 8 bases. The CDR3 consists of 16 residues. Per the germline V gene, CDR1 is MNHEY and CDR2 is SMNVEV (reference sequence). V shed 8 bases, J shed 4 bases, and the junction held 16 bases outside the gene matches. The CDR3 sequence: CASGGSGRGTGYEQYF. The DNA for the CDR3 is TGTGCCAGCGGGGGGTCCGGGAGGGGGACCGGATACGAGCAGTACTTC.

The rearrangement links TRBV5-1 to TRBJ1-1; the D is unclear. Trimming pared 5 bases from V and 7 bases from J, leaving 15 bases between. The germline V gene has CDR1 SGHRS and CDR2 YFSETQ. The CDR3 extends over 13 amino acids. The CDR3 loop reads CASRTGGISEAFF. The DNA for the CDR3 is TGCGCCAGCAGGACGGGTGGCATCAGTGAAGCTTTCTTT.

J is TRBJ1-1 and V is TRBV10-3; 7 nucleotides align to TRBD1. V was clipped by 6 bases and J by 8 bases; unmatched bases: 3. There are 11 residues in the CDR3. Germline V CDR1 and CDR2: ENHRY, SYGVKD. CDR3 DNA sequence: TGTGCCATCAGAGGGACAGAAGAAGCTTTCTTT. This encodes CAIRGTEEAFF.